These 25 T cell receptor beta chains came from one sample sequenced in a study of T cell responses to AZD1222 COVID-19 vaccine. Some clones are missing from TCRdb's copy, which holds only in-frame ones; the method was immunoSEQ multiplex PCR. This sample yields 100,000 or so clones, of which approximately 92% are seen a single time; 44% belongs to the top ten. The sample was peripheral blood, taken 28 days after the second AZD1222 dose. The receptors originated from an adult who received the AZD1222 COVID-19 vaccine.

The chain combines TRBV20-1 with TRBJ2-2; D perhaps matches TRBD2 (6 bases). This CDR3 spans 14 amino acids. Per germline, CDR1 DFQATT and CDR2 SNEGSKA (reference sequence). Trimming shortened V by 3 bases and J by 1 base, and 9 bases separated the two germline ends. CDR3 residues: CSASISGNTGELFF. For the CDR3, the DNA is TGCAGTGCTAGTATTAGCGGGAACACCGGGGAGCTGTTTTTT.

V is TRBV18 and J is TRBJ2-2, with 8 bases fitting TRBD1. This CDR3 region has 16 residues. Germline values: CDR1 KGHSH, CDR2 LQKENI. J lost 2 bases, V lost 0 bases, and 2 bases had no gene match. This CDR3 is CASSPPDRANTGELFF. As DNA, the CDR3 is TGTGCCAGCTCACCACCGGACAGGGCAAACACCGGGGAGCTGTTTTTT.

The J gene is TRBJ2-7, the V gene TRBV6-1; no clear D gene. Per the germline V gene, CDR1 is MNHNS and CDR2 is SASEGT. The CDR3 length is 15 residues. V was trimmed by 0 bases and J by 0 bases, leaving 9 bases between them. CDR3 nucleotides: TGTGCCAGCAGTGAAGCAGCAAGTTTCTCCTACGAGCAGTACTTC. This sequence encodes CASSEAASFSYEQYF.

The chain recombines TRBV7-9 with TRBJ1-4, with unresolved D. The germline CDR1 and CDR2 sequences are SEHNR and FQNEAQ (reference sequence). The CDR3 sequence is 14 residues long. Trimming removed 7 bases from V and 5 bases from J, with 14 bases in between. CDR3 nucleotide sequence: TGTGCCAGCAACTCTCGGGTGGGGAATGAAAAACTGTTTTTT. It is translated as CASNSRVGNEKLFF. Full variable domain (rest looked up from reference TRBV7-9 and TRBJ1-4): DTGVSQNPRHKITKRGQNVTFRCDPISEHNRLYWYRQTLGQGPEFLTYFQNEAQLEKSRLLSDRFSAERPKGSFSTLEIQRTEQGDSAMYLCASNSRVGNEKLFFGSGTQLSVL.

This chain connects TRBV19 to TRBJ1-2; possibly TRBD1 for D (5 bases). V gave up 9 bases and J gave up 8 bases, with 10 bases separating them. Germline lookup yields CDR1 LNHDA and CDR2 SQIVND (reference sequence). The CDR3 is 10 amino acids. CDR3 amino acids: CASSGQGYTF. The CDR3 region has the DNA TGTGCCAGCTCGGGGCAGGGCTACACCTTC.

V and J are TRBV20-1 and TRBJ1-1, with D possibly being TRBD1 (5 bases). The CDR3 contains 11 residues. Germline lookup yields CDR1 DFQATT and CDR2 SNEGSKA (reference sequence). V lost 6 bases to trimming and J lost 7 bases, with 12 bases between them. The CDR3 region has the DNA TGCAGTGCCCCCTGGGGGGTTGAAGCTTTCTTT. Protein product: CSAPWGVEAFF.

The J gene is TRBJ1-1, the V gene TRBV6-5, with D uncertain. The CDR3 is made up of 15 amino acids. Looked up from germline, CDR1 is MNHEY and CDR2 is SVGAGI. V was trimmed by 0 bases and J by 0 bases, leaving 8 bases between them. CDR3 loop: CASSYSRGMNTEAFF. CDR3 in DNA: TGTGCCAGCAGTTACTCTCGGGGAATGAACACTGAAGCTTTCTTT.

This rearrangement joins TRBV19 to TRBJ1-6; D unclear. The V gene's germline CDR1 is LNHDA and CDR2 SQIVND (reference sequence). The CDR3 has 14 amino acids. V dropped 7 bases and J dropped 0 bases, with 7 bases sitting between them. The CDR3 here is CASKISSYNSPLHF. CDR3 sequence (DNA): TGTGCCAGTAAGATCAGCTCCTATAATTCACCCCTCCACTTT.

The chain employs TRBV10-1 and TRBJ1-3; TRBD1 is a possible D gene (6 bases). This CDR3 has 16 residues. The germline V gene has CDR1 WNHNN and CDR2 SYGVQD (reference sequence). Trimming removed 6 bases at V and 2 bases at J, with 17 bases between. DNA for the CDR3: TGCGCCAGCAGATTCGACAGGAGAGGCCCTGGAAACACCATATATTTT. This sequence encodes CASRFDRRGPGNTIYF.

This chain joins TRBV5-5 and TRBJ2-7; D is unclear. The V end lost 2 bases, the J end lost 0 bases, and 12 bases lay between the germline ends. CDR1 is SGHKS and CDR2 is YYEKEE in the germline V gene (reference sequence). There are 15 residues in the CDR3. CDR3 sequence (DNA): TGTGCCAGCAGCTTACTCTCCTGGAGCTCCTACGAGCAGTACTTC. Protein sequence: CASSLLSWSSYEQYF.

Comments on this clone: Other DNA sequences in this specimen translate into the identical CDR3. The V and J genes are TRBV3-1 (or the pseudogene TRBV3-2) and TRBJ2-7; no firm D call. Looked up from germline, CDR1 is LGHDT and CDR2 is YNNKEL (reference sequence). The CDR3 contains 12 residues. Deletions cut 3 bases from V and 1 base from J, with 4 bases between. CDR3 DNA: TGTGCCAGCAGCCAGGGGTCCTACGAGCAGTACTTC. Translating gives CASSQGSYEQYF.

The chain has TRBV9 and TRBJ2-2, with D tentatively TRBD1 or TRBD2 (6 bases each). The CDR3 runs to 13 residues. The V gene's germline CDR1 is SGDLS and CDR2 YYNGEE. Written as DNA, the CDR3 is TGTGCTGAACAACAGGGCGGAGGGAGGGAGCTGTTTTTT. This sequence encodes CAEQQGGGRELFF.

This chain links TRBV7-2 with TRBJ1-6; D is unresolved. Trimming left V 2 bases short and J 2 bases short, with 13 bases between. CDR3 length equals 17 residues. Germline V CDR1 and CDR2: SGHTA, FQGNSA. The CDR3 DNA is TGTGCCAGCAGCTTATTCAGTTCTACACCCTATAATTCACCCCTCCACTTT. Residues: CASSLFSSTPYNSPLHF.

The V gene is TRBV3-1 (or the pseudogene TRBV3-2), the J gene TRBJ1-2; tentatively, D is TRBD1 (6 bases). The germline gives CDR1 LGHDT, CDR2 YNNKEL (reference sequence). CDR3 length equals 19 residues. V lost 1 base and J lost 2, with 23 bases in between. As DNA, the CDR3 is TGTGCCAGCAGCCAAGCGTGGTTCGAGGGTAACAGGGAGAACTATGGCTACACCTTC. Translation: CASSQAWFEGNRENYGYTF.

The rearrangement links TRBV10-3 to TRBJ2-7; D is undetermined. Germline V lookup: CDR1 ENHRY, CDR2 SYGVKD. Trimming left V 4 bases short and J 6 bases short, with 16 bases between. This CDR3 is 14 amino acids long. The CDR3 is CAISGAIEVGEQYF. The CDR3 DNA reads TGTGCCATCAGTGGGGCTATCGAAGTGGGCGAGCAGTACTTC.

The chain employs TRBV30 and TRBJ2-4; 8 nucleotides line up with TRBD2. The germline V gene encodes CDR1 GTSNPN and CDR2 SVGIG (reference sequence). CDR3 length equals 16 residues. J gave up 0 bases and V 4 bases, and 8 bases lay outside the gene matches. The CDR3 protein is CAWTPRGEIAKNIQYF. CDR3 sequence (DNA): TGTGCCTGGACCCCGCGGGGGGAAATAGCCAAAAACATTCAGTACTTC.

The chain is built from TRBV7-2 and TRBJ2-7, with TRBD2 matching 14 bases. Germline CDR1 reads SGHTA; CDR2 reads FQGNSA. Unmatched junction bases numbered 8, after V lost 3 bases and J lost 1 base. CDR3 length equals 18 residues. The CDR3 region has the DNA TGTGCCAGCAGCTTCCGAGGACTAGCGGGAGGAGGTTCCTACGAGCAGTACTTC. Its protein is CASSFRGLAGGGSYEQYF. Variable domain in full (rest from reference TRBV7-2 and TRBJ2-7): GAGVSQSPSNKVTEKGKDVELRCDPISGHTALYWYRQSLGQGLEFLIYFQGNSAPDKSGLPSDRFSAERTGGSVSTLTIQRTQQEDSAVYLCASSFRGLAGGGSYEQYFGPGTRLTVT.

The chain combines TRBV19 with TRBJ1-4, with no clear D. The V and J ends lost 3 bases and 4 bases respectively, with 9 bases between them. CDR3 length: 14 amino acids. Germline V CDR1 and CDR2: LNHDA, SQIVND (reference sequence). For the CDR3, the DNA is TGTGCCAGTAGTATTCCAGGAGTTAATGAAAAACTGTTTTTT. This sequence encodes CASSIPGVNEKLFF. Based on the CDR3 plus reference TRBV19 and TRBJ1-4, the full variable domain is DGGITQSPKYLFRKEGQNVTLSCEQNLNHDAMYWYRQDPGQGLRLIYYSQIVNDFQKGDIAEGYSVSREKKESFPLTVTSAQKNPTAFYLCASSIPGVNEKLFFGSGTQLSVL.

This chain connects TRBV7-9 to TRBJ2-1, with TRBD1 identical over 8 bases. This CDR3 has 17 amino acids. From germline, CDR1 is SEHNR and CDR2 FQNEAQ (reference sequence). The V segment lost 3 bases and the J segment 0 bases; nucleotides outside the gene matches: 7. The CDR3 DNA follows: TGTGCCAGCAGCTTCAAACGAACAGGGGGCTCCTACAATGAGCAGTTCTTC. Encoded protein: CASSFKRTGGSYNEQFF.

This clone was detected once. The V call is TRBV6-5, the J call TRBJ1-4; 10 bases fit TRBD1. The germline CDR1 and CDR2 sequences are MNHEY and SVGAGI. The CDR3 runs 12 residues. The V gene end was trimmed by 10 bases and the J gene end by 12 bases; junction bases not matched to a gene: 8. For the CDR3, the DNA is TGTGCCACCGCCGGGACAGGGGCACAACTGTTTTTT. Translating it yields CATAGTGAQLFF.

This chain links TRBV7-8 with TRBJ1-5; D gene ambiguous. The germline CDR1 and CDR2 sequences are SGHVS and FQNEAQ. V lost 0 bases to trimming and J lost 0 bases, with 12 bases between them. The CDR3 contains 17 residues. CDR3 region: CASSLALFTTSNQPQHF. DNA for the CDR3: TGTGCCAGCAGCTTAGCGCTGTTCACAACTAGCAATCAGCCCCAGCATTTT.

The V and J genes are TRBV7-8 and TRBJ2-3; no firm D call. Trimming took 4 bases from V and 2 from J, leaving 19 bases between them. CDR3 size: 17 residues. In germline, CDR1 is SGHVS, CDR2 FQNEAQ. Written as DNA, the CDR3 is TGTGCCAGCAGCTCCCCCGGTCACTTGGCCAACACAGATACGCAGTATTTT. Its translation: CASSSPGHLANTDTQYF.

The J gene is TRBJ2-1, the V gene TRBV24-1, with D tentatively TRBD1 (5 bases). Germline CDR1 is KGHDR and CDR2 is SFDVKD. The CDR3 is 15 amino acids. Trimming left V 4 bases short and J 9 bases short, with 18 bases between. The CDR3 spells CATSDPPGPQGEQFF. In DNA form, the CDR3 reads TGTGCCACCAGTGACCCCCCGGGCCCTCAGGGTGAGCAGTTCTTC.

DNA of the CDR3: TGTGCCAGCAGTTCGGCCTTGGGATCTTATAGCAATCAGCCCCAGCATTTT. Translated, it gives CASSSALGSYSNQPQHF. This sequence joins TRBV7-9 and TRBJ1-5, with D uncertain. The V end lost 6 bases, the J end lost 0 bases, and 18 bases lay between the germline ends. The CDR3 consists of 17 residues. Germline V gene data show CDR1 as SEHNR and CDR2 as FQNEAQ (reference sequence). The full variable domain, its missing parts supplied by reference TRBV7-9 and TRBJ1-5, is DTGVSQNPRHKITKRGQNVTFRCDPISEHNRLYWYRQTLGQGPEFLTYFQNEAQLEKSRLLSDRFSAERPKGSFSTLEIQRTEQGDSAMYLCASSSALGSYSNQPQHFGDGTRLSIL.

The gene calls are TRBV7-9 and TRBJ1-1; TRBD1 might be the D (6 bases). This CDR3 has 14 residues. The V gene's germline CDR1 is SEHNR and CDR2 FQNEAQ (reference sequence). The CDR3 DNA follows: TGTGTCTCCGGTCGGGGGGCTGAGGAGGCTGAAGCTTTCTTT. Its protein is CVSGRGAEEAEAFF.